The 2 T cell receptor beta chains in this list originate from one sample, sequenced in a study of T cell repertoires in cytomegalovirus infection. TCRdb processed the reads anew with MiXCR; each CDR3 protein has one entry. This table holds roughly 600,000 distinct CDR3 sequences, 20% to 25% found once. Sequencing was done on a sample of CD8+ T cells from PBMCs. These receptors came from a human donor in good health (CMV status not recorded). Some clones in this sample may be carry-over from other donors' samples.

This clonotype was recorded many times. The DNA for the CDR3 is TGTGCCAGCAGCCAAGGGATCTACGAGCAGTACTTC. It codes for CASSQGIYEQYF. This chain uses TRBV7-9 with TRBJ2-7; no clear D gene. Looked up from germline, CDR1 is SEHNR and CDR2 is FQNEAQ (reference sequence). The CDR3 consists of 12 residues. The germline V and J ends were trimmed by 5 bases and 3 bases, with 8 bases remaining between them.

The chain has TRBV10-3 and TRBJ2-7; the D is unclear. Germline loops: CDR1 ENHRY, CDR2 SYGVKD. V was cut by 3 bases and J by 3 bases, with 15 bases left in between. The CDR3 runs 15 residues. In DNA, the CDR3 is TGTGCCATCAGTGATTTAGGGCACCCCATCTACGAGCAGTACGTC. It specifies CAISDLGHPIYEQYV.